One T cell receptor (beta chain) is described in this entry. Its target antigen remains unknown. No base quality information exists; no much larger clone differs at one position. Using the deep immunoSEQ assay, TCR CDR3 regions were amplified from genomic DNA by multiplex PCR. Extracted genomic DNA from each cell subset was distributed evenly across all wells of several immunoSEQ 96-well plates, and each plate was treated as a replicate. For sorted subsets, each replicate PCR was loaded with around 200 ng genomic DNA, equivalent to 30,000 or so T cell genomes. Purified libraries were measured with a Qubit 3.0 fluorometer, size-checked on a Bioanalyzer 2100, and measured again with the KAPA Library Quantification kit. Every immunoSEQ 96-well plate was sequenced on a separate single-read 150-cycle Illumina NextSeq 550 flow cell. The authors' pipeline ran thus. Because only junctional sequences without quality scores were contained in the immunoSEQ output, filtering matching that applied to full-length reads could not be performed. To assign V/J genes and CDR3, sequences were annotated using PyIR, a Python wrapper for IgBLAST v1.9, with IMGT germline references. Reads with weak V/J assignments (E-value above 1e-6), missing CDR3, stop codons, out-of-frame junctions, or ambiguous translated residues were removed. A V3J clonotype was defined by an identical inferred V gene, J gene, and CDR3 amino acid sequence. Percentage overlap between repertoires was computed as shared unique clonotypes divided by the size of the smaller repertoire. Repertoire richness was assessed with RTK rarefaction, the Chao1 estimator, and Recon v2.1 estimates of unobserved clonotypes. For all TCRbeta clonotypes obtained by the gDNA method from several donors, generation probabilities were computed with OLGA. As stored in TCRdb, this immuneACCESS dataset retains in-frame rearrangements with V and J assigned. A fraction of the clones does not appear; measured against another copy, unresolved V genes explain less than half of the discrepancy, and the remainder lacks a known reason. That table gives V, J and clone size, and the DNA gave D and trimming. Counted in this sample were about 2,500,000 clones; approximately 94% of them appeared once. The top ten constitute around 0.15% of the sample.

The sample belongs to a study of shared clonotypes between healthy human individuals (dated by TCRdb to the early 2020s). With regard to the full study: The cohort included a few men and a couple of women between 18 and 49 years of age. To increase sequencing depth and limit assay-specific biases, TCR repertoire library preparation and sequencing were carried out by different laboratories using diverse techniques. Blood TCR repertoires of several healthy adults were deeply sequenced to estimate repertoire size and the extent of clonotype sharing between individuals. Per donor, three plates each were used for CD4 naive and CD4 memory, two for CD8 naive, and one for CD8 memory. Per donor, leukapheresis produced somewhere between about 0.9 and 9.5 billion PBMCs.

The CDR3 measures 12 amino acids from cysteine to phenylalanine. The DNA shown is the 36-base CDR3, in frame from base 1. CDR1 SGHNT and CDR2 YYREEE were looked up in the germline V gene (reference sequence). V is shortened by 0 bases, J by 2 bases, and the region joining them spans 3 bases. Donors were healthy HIV-negative adults with no recently reported acute infections or vaccinations. All donors were Caucasian adults living in Nashville, Tennessee, USA. Magnetic negative selection was used to enrich CD4+ T cells, after which naive cells were positively selected on CD45RA and the negative fraction became the memory subset. After blood collection by leukapheresis, PBMCs were isolated using Ficoll-Histopaque density gradient centrifugation and then cryopreserved in the vapor phase of liquid nitrogen. Purity and quantity of every magnetically sorted T cell population were checked by analytical flow cytometry. Genomic DNA was isolated from every sorted fraction and measured by UV absorbance on a Nanodrop 2000c.

Overall study outcomes, separate from this receptor: Rarefaction of sorted-subset datasets indicated incomplete sequencing despite the large sequencing depth. Compared with non-shared clonotypes, the clonotypes found in all four sorted-subset donors had higher generation probabilities. Sampling was limited to blood, and TCR repertoires in tissue likely differ from TCR repertoires in blood. Larger estimated clonotype richness was generally found for naive subsets than for memory subsets. Because the study included a small number of donors, the genetic and exposure-history diversity represented was limited. Based on pairwise subsampling, the degree of clonotype sharing among donors was expected to be affected by sequencing depth. Roughly 5.2% of naive CD4, approximately 3.7% of naive CD8, around 2.3% of memory CD4, and about 0.4% of memory CD8 clonotypes were shared across several donors.

The sequenced sample was naive CD4+ T cells sorted from blood. Explained via the paper, the cell subset or site label denotes: CD45RA+ positively selected. This TCR was recovered from a man younger than 30 in good health. The rearrangement combines TRBV5-4 with TRBJ2-7; the D gene assignment is ambiguous. The nucleotides read TGTGCCAGCAGCTTGGGGACCTACGAGCAGTACTTC. This encodes CASSLGTYEQYF. The entire variable domain, with the stretches around the CDR3 drawn from the reference TRBV5-4 and TRBJ2-7 proteins, is ETGVTQSPTHLIKTRGQQVTLRCSSQSGHNTVSWYQQALGQGPQFIFQYYREEENGRGNFPPRFSGLQFPNYSSELNVNALELDDSALYLCASSLGTYEQYFGPGTRLTVT.